This T cell receptor (beta chain) was profiled in a study of identical twins. Each donor was a healthy Caucasian. Using its own MiXCR run on the 5' RACE reads, TCRdb lists one record per CDR3 protein. The sample includes fewer than 250,000 distinct CDR3 sequences, about a tenth seen only once; the top ten take roughly 5%. General study points: The study found that models underestimated out-of-frame TCR alpha sharing in monozygotic twins. Out-of-frame alpha sequences shared between twins exhibited an excess of low generation probability. Where beta out-of-frame sequences were concerned, excess twin sharing was weaker.

This clonotype was seen a few times. The antigen remains unidentified. The sequence derives from a woman aged 18-29 years in good health. The sample taken for sequencing was memory (CD45RO+) T cells sorted from blood.

The CDR3, as DNA: TGCAGTGCTAGAGTGACTAGCGGGGGCAAAACAGATACGCAGTATTTT. Translation gives CSARVTSGGKTDTQYF. The chain employs TRBV20-1 and TRBJ2-3, with 12 positions matching TRBD2. V gave up 1 base and J gave up 3 bases; unmatched junction bases: 5. This CDR3 spans 16 amino acids. The germline gives CDR1 DFQATT, CDR2 SNEGSKA (reference sequence).